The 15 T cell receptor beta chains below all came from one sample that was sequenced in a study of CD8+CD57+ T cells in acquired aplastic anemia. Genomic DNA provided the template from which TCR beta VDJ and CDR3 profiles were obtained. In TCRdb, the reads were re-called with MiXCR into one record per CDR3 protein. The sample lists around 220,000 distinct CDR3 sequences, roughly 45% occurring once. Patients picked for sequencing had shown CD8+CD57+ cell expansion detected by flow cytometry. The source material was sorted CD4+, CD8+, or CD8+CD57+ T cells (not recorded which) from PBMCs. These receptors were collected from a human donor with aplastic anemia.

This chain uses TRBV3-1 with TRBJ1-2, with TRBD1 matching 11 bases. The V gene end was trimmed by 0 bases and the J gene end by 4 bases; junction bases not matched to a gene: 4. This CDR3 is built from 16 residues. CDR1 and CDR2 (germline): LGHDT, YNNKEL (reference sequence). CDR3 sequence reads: CASSQERGQGVYGYTF. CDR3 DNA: TGTGCCAGCAGCCAAGAGAGGGGACAGGGGGTCTATGGCTACACCTTC.

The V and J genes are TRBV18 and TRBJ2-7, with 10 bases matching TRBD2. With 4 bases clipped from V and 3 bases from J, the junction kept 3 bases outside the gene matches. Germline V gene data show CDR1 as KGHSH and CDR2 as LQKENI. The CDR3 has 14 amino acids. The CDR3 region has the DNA TGTGCCAGCTCACTAGCGGGGGGTTTCTACGAGCAGTACTTC. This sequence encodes CASSLAGGFYEQYF.

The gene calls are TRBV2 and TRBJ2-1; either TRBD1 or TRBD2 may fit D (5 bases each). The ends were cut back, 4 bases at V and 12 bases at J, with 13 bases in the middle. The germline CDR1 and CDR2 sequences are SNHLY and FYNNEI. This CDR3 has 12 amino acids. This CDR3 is CASSARGDTQFF. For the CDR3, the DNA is TGTGCCAGCAGTGCTAGGGGAGATACGCAGTTCTTC.

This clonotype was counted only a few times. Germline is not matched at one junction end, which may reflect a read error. The CDR3 DNA sequence: TGTGCCAGCAGTCCCACAGGGAACACAGATACGCAGTATTTT. This translates into CASSPTGNTDTQYF. The chain employs TRBV10-3 and TRBJ2-3, with D possibly being TRBD1 (6 bases). This CDR3 contains 14 residues. Germline loops: CDR1 ENHRY, CDR2 SYGVKD.

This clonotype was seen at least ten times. The CDR3 region has the DNA TGTGCCAGCAGCAAGTCCGGTTGGGACACTGAAGCTTTCTTT. As protein: CASSKSGWDTEAFF. The J gene is TRBJ1-1, the V gene TRBV6-6; D not certain. CDR1 is MNHNY, CDR2 SVGAGI, per germline (reference sequence). The CDR3 loop spans 14 amino acids. Trimming stripped 6 bases from V and 3 bases from J, with 14 bases between.

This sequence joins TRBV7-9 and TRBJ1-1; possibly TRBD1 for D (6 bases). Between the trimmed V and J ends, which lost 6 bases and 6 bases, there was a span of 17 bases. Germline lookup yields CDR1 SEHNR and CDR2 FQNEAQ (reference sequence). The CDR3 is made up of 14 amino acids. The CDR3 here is CASSIQGGRAEAFF. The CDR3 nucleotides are TGTGCCAGCAGTATACAGGGAGGGAGGGCTGAAGCTTTCTTT. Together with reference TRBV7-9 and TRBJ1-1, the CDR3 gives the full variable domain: DTGVSQNPRHKITKRGQNVTFRCDPISEHNRLYWYRQTLGQGPEFLTYFQNEAQLEKSRLLSDRFSAERPKGSFSTLEIQRTEQGDSAMYLCASSIQGGRAEAFFGQGTRLTVV.

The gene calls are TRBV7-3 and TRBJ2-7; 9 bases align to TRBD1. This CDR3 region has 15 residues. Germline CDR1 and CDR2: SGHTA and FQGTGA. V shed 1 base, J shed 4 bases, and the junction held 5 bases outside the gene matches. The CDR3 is CASSLRGTGLYEQYF. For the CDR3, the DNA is TGTGCCAGCAGCTTAAGGGGGACAGGGTTGTACGAGCAGTACTTC.

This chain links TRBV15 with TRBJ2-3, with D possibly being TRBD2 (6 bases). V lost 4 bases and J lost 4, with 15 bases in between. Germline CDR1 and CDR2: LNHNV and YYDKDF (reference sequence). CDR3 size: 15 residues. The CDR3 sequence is CATSTAGGSADTQYF. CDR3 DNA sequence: TGTGCCACCAGCACAGCTGGAGGGAGCGCAGATACGCAGTATTTT.

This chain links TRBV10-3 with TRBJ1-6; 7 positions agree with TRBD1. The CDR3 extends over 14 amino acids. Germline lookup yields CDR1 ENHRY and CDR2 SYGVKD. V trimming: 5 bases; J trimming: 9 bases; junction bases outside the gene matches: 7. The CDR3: CAISTGDSSSPLHF. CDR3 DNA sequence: TGTGCCATCAGTACAGGGGACAGTTCTTCACCCCTCCACTTT.

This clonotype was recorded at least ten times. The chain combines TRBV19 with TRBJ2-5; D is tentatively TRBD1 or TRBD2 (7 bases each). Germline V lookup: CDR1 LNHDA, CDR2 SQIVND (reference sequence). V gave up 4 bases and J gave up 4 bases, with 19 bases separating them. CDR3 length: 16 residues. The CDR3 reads CASSRRGGGGIETQYF. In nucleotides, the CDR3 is TGTGCCAGTAGTAGAAGGGGAGGGGGCGGGATAGAGACCCAGTACTTC.

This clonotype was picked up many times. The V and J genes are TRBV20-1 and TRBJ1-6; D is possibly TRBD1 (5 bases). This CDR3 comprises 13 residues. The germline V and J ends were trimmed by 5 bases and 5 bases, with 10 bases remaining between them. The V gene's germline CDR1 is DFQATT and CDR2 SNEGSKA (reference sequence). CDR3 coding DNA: TGCAGTGCTCCCCAACAGGATAATTCACCCCTCCACTTT. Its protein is CSAPQQDNSPLHF.

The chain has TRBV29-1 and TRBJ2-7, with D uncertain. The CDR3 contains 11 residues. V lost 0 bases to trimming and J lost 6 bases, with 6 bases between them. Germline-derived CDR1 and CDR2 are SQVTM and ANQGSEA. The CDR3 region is CSVEDRLEQYF. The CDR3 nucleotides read TGCAGCGTTGAAGACAGGCTCGAGCAGTACTTC.

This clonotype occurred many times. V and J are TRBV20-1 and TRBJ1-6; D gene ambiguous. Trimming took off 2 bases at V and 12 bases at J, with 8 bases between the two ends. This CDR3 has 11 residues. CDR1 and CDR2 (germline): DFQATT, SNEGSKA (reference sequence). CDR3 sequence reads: CSARFMGPLHF. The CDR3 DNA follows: TGCAGTGCTAGATTTATGGGACCCCTCCACTTT.

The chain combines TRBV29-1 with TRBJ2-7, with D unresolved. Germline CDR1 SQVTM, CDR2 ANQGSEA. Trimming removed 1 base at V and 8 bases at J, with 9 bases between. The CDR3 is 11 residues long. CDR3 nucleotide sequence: TGCAGCGTTGAAGGGACGGAAAAGCAGTACTTC. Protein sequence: CSVEGTEKQYF.

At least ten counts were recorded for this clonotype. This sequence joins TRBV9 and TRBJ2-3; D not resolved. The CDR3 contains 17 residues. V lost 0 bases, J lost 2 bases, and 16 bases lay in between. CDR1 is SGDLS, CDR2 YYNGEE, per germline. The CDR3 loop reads CASSVENFFPLTDTQYF. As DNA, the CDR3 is TGTGCCAGCAGCGTAGAGAACTTTTTCCCCCTCACAGATACGCAGTATTTT.